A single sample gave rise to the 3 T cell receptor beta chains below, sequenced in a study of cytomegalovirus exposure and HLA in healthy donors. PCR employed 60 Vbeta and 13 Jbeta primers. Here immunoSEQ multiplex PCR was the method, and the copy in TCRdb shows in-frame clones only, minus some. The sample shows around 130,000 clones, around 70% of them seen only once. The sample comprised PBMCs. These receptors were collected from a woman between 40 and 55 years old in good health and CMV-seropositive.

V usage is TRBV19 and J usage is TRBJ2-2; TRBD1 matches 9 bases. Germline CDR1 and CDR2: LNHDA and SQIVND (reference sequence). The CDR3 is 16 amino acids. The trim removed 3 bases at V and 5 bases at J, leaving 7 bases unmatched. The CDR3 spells CASSIGTGSATGELFF. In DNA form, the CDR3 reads TGTGCCAGTAGTATTGGGACAGGGTCTGCTACCGGGGAGCTGTTTTTT.

The CDR3 loop reads CASRAPNRVRSNQPQHF. The DNA for the CDR3 is TGTGCCAGCCGGGCCCCGAACAGGGTCCGTAGCAATCAGCCCCAGCATTTT. The chain couples TRBV28 to TRBJ1-5, with D maybe TRBD1 (6 bases). The CDR3 contains 17 residues. Germline CDR1 and CDR2: MDHEN and SYDVKM. V was shortened by 8 bases and J by 0 bases, with 20 bases between the two germline ends.

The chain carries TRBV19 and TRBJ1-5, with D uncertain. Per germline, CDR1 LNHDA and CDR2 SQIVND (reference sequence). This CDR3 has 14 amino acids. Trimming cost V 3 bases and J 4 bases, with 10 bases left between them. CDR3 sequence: CASSMRAGNQPQHF. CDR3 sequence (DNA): TGTGCCAGTAGTATGAGGGCAGGTAATCAGCCCCAGCATTTT.